The next 29 T cell receptor beta chains were all read from a single sample in a study of T cells in Graves' hyperthyroidism and ophthalmopathy (dated by TCRdb to between 2018 and 2021). The protocol used for the library was multiplex PCR. For sequencing, an Illumina HiSeq 2000 was employed. The TCR beta CDR3 regions were amplified from the RNA transcripts. A first-round RT-PCR of the TCR CDR3 used the HTBI primer set with the Qiagen OneStep RT-PCR kit. TCRdb reworked the public reads: Q25 trimming with fastp, MiXCR clone assembly, productive beta chains retained. Each record represents a unique CDR3 protein, reported with the most common genes and DNA among its rows. The sample includes approximately 200,000 distinct CDR3 sequences, with approximately 20% observed a single time. The ten most abundant clones make up roughly 44% of the sample. The specimen sequenced was blood. All receptors come from a man aged 35-49 years with Graves' hyperthyroidism.

The chain uses TRBV20-1 and TRBJ1-1; tentative D call: TRBD1 (5 bases). Per the germline V gene, CDR1 is DFQATT and CDR2 is SNEGSKA (reference sequence). The CDR3 contains 13 residues. V was pared by 5 bases and J by 6 bases, with 16 bases between. The CDR3: CSARPQGISEAFF. For the CDR3, the DNA is TGCAGTGCTCGACCGCAGGGTATCTCTGAAGCTTTCTTT.

This clonotype has a count of ten or more. V and J are TRBV28 and TRBJ1-5, with no clear D. The germline V gene encodes CDR1 MDHEN and CDR2 SYDVKM. With 2 bases removed from V and 6 bases from J, the gap between germline ends came to 14 bases. The CDR3 is 15 residues long. In DNA form, the CDR3 reads TGTGCCAGCAGTTTAACTGGGTTAGGGAGTCAGCCCCAGCATTTT. Translation: CASSLTGLGSQPQHF.

The CDR3 loop reads CASSQDWRKLFF. In DNA form, the CDR3 reads TGTGCCAGCAGCCAAGATTGGAGAAAACTGTTTTTT. The chain links TRBV4-2 to TRBJ1-4; D gene unclear. The CDR3 covers 12 residues. The V end was cut by 0 bases, the J end by 10 bases, with 6 bases between. Germline V lookup: CDR1 LGHNA, CDR2 YNFKEQ.

This clonotype was seen at least ten times. V usage is TRBV18 and J usage is TRBJ1-2, with D possibly matching TRBD1 (6 bases). The ends were cut back, 2 bases at V and 4 bases at J, with 11 bases in the middle. Germline assignment: CDR1 KGHSH and CDR2 LQKENI. The CDR3 sequence is 14 residues long. The CDR3 region is CASSPGGHGYGYTF. The CDR3 region has the DNA TGTGCCAGCTCACCAGGGGGGCACGGCTATGGCTACACCTTC.

V is TRBV5-6 and J is TRBJ2-5, with a weak D call TRBD2 (5 bases). V shed 0 bases and J shed 2 bases, with 11 bases lying between them. The CDR3 sequence is 15 residues long. Germline CDR1 is SGHDT and CDR2 is YYEEEE. CDR3 sequence: CASSLVRGLQETQYF. The CDR3 nucleotides read TGTGCCAGCAGCTTGGTTCGGGGTCTTCAAGAGACCCAGTACTTC.

This clonotype was seen only a few times. The gene calls are TRBV14 and TRBJ2-2; D not certain. The length of the CDR3 is 14 residues. Trimming pared 1 base from V and 5 bases from J, leaving 8 bases between. Germline V gene sequence: CDR1 SGHDN, CDR2 FVKESK. CDR3 coding DNA: TGTGCCAGCAGCCAAGTAGGCTTAACCGGGGAGCTGTTTTTT. Translation gives CASSQVGLTGELFF.

This clonotype was observed at least ten times. J is TRBJ2-7 and V is TRBV6-9, with 7 bases fitting TRBD1. This CDR3 spans 12 amino acids. Losses at the gene ends were 2 bases for V and 7 bases for J; bases not matched to a gene: 2. The germline CDR1 and CDR2 sequences are MNHGY and SVAAGI. This chain's CDR3 is CASSYDREEQYF. CDR3 coding DNA: TGTGCCAGCAGTTATGACAGGGAGGAGCAGTACTTC.

J is TRBJ1-3 and V is TRBV6-5; D is uncertain. CDR3 length equals 16 residues. The V and J ends lost 4 bases and 0 bases respectively, with 13 bases between them. From germline, CDR1 is MNHEY and CDR2 SVGAGI. The CDR3 loop is CASSSVSPNSGNTIYF. The DNA for the CDR3 is TGTGCCAGCAGTTCCGTTAGTCCTAACTCTGGAAACACCATATATTTT.

In its sample, this clonotype was seen many times. The genes are TRBV5-5 and TRBJ1-1; D gene ambiguous. Deletions cut 0 bases from V and 3 bases from J, with 9 bases between. There are 14 residues in the CDR3. Germline CDR1 reads SGHKS; CDR2 reads YYEKEE (reference sequence). The chain's CDR3 is CASSLASVDTEAFF. Written as DNA, the CDR3 is TGTGCCAGCAGCTTGGCGTCGGTAGACACTGAAGCTTTCTTT.

This clonotype was seen at least ten times. The chain has TRBV6-1 and TRBJ1-5; D is possibly TRBD1 (6 bases). V was trimmed by 9 bases and J by 2 bases, leaving 17 bases between them. Germline CDR1 is MNHNS and CDR2 is SASEGT. This CDR3 contains 15 residues. The CDR3 DNA sequence: TGTGCCAGTTTATGGGGGGCTGGTGGCAATCAGCCCCAGCATTTT. This encodes CASLWGAGGNQPQHF.

This clonotype was seen at least ten times. The gene calls are TRBV7-2 and TRBJ1-2; 7 bases line up with TRBD1. The CDR3 runs 16 residues. V trimming: 2 bases; J trimming: 6 bases; junction bases outside the gene matches: 12. Germline CDR1 reads SGHTA; CDR2 reads FQGNSA. The CDR3 region is CASSLYGTARHDGYTF. In nucleotides, the CDR3 is TGTGCCAGCAGCTTATACGGGACAGCCCGCCATGATGGCTACACCTTC.

The gene calls are TRBV7-2 and TRBJ1-1, with TRBD1 as a possible D gene (5 bases). Germline V gene lookup returns CDR1 SGHTA and CDR2 FQGNSA. The CDR3 extends over 13 amino acids. V gave up 6 bases and J gave up 7 bases, with 15 bases separating them. CDR3 coding DNA: TGTGCCAGCAGACCCGCAGGGATCTATGAAGCTTTCTTT. This translates into CASRPAGIYEAFF.

This clonotype has just a few counts. The V and J genes are TRBV6-1 and TRBJ1-2; the D gene is possibly TRBD1 (5 bases). The CDR3 covers 14 residues. V lost 5 bases to trimming and J lost 1 base, with 11 bases between them. Germline CDR1 reads MNHNS; CDR2 reads SASEGT. The CDR3 DNA sequence: TGTGCCAGCAGTACCGACAGATATAACTATGGCTACACCTTC. Amino acid sequence: CASSTDRYNYGYTF.

This clonotype is a singleton in its sample. A much larger clone is a single base away; this may be a read error. The genes are TRBV24-1 and TRBJ1-2; 7 bases line up with TRBD1. The V gene's germline CDR1 is KGHDR and CDR2 SFDVKD. Losses at the gene ends were 3 bases for V and 5 bases for J; bases not matched to a gene: 14. This CDR3 region has 17 residues. The DNA of the CDR3 is TGTGCCACCAGTGATGGACCCCGGGGACAGTCTTCTTATGGCTACACCTTC. Its translation: CATSDGPRGQSSYGYTF.

This clonotype was detected many times. The gene calls are TRBV7-2 and TRBJ2-3, with TRBD1 identical over 7 bases. V lost 6 bases and J lost 3; bases outside the gene matches: 6. The germline V gene encodes CDR1 SGHTA and CDR2 FQGNSA. There are 14 residues in the CDR3. The CDR3 nucleotides read TGTGCCAGCAGGACAGGGTTAGGTACAGATACGCAGTATTTT. It codes for CASRTGLGTDTQYF.

This clonotype appeared many times. The chain has TRBV5-1 and TRBJ1-2; possible D gene TRBD1, 5 bases. Looked up from germline, CDR1 is SGHRS and CDR2 is YFSETQ. V was cut by 3 bases and J by 7 bases, with 13 bases left in between. The CDR3 contains 13 residues. The CDR3 sequence is CASSWDGRGGYTF. CDR3 in DNA: TGCGCCAGCAGCTGGGACGGTCGCGGTGGCTACACCTTC.

This clonotype appeared many times. The chain carries TRBV18 and TRBJ1-1, with D unclear. V was cut by 0 bases and J by 4 bases, with 6 bases left in between. The CDR3 covers 13 residues. Germline V gives CDR1 KGHSH, CDR2 LQKENI. CDR3 sequence: CASSPPNPTEAFF. Here the CDR3 DNA reads TGTGCCAGCTCACCACCAAACCCCACTGAAGCTTTCTTT.

This clonotype was found a few times. J is TRBJ2-3 and V is TRBV24-1; 8 nucleotides line up with TRBD2. The CDR3 is made up of 16 amino acids. Germline CDR1 reads KGHDR; CDR2 reads SFDVKD. With 1 base clipped from V and 2 bases from J, the junction kept 4 bases outside the gene matches. This chain's CDR3 is CATSDLKRGTTDTQYF. Written as DNA, the CDR3 is TGTGCCACCAGTGATTTAAAGCGGGGGACCACAGATACGCAGTATTTT.

This clonotype was observed a handful of times. The CDR3 DNA follows: TGTGCCAGCAGCGTAGTGGGACAAACCTACAATGAGCAGTTCTTC. Residues: CASSVVGQTYNEQFF. This sequence joins TRBV9 and TRBJ2-1, with a possible D match to TRBD1 (6 bases). This CDR3 spans 15 amino acids. The V end lost 0 bases, the J end lost 2 bases, and 9 bases lay between the germline ends. Germline lookup yields CDR1 SGDLS and CDR2 YYNGEE.

This clonotype was detected ten times or more. This chain joins TRBV20-1 and TRBJ1-1, with 8 bases fitting TRBD1. The CDR3 runs to 17 residues. The germline V gene encodes CDR1 DFQATT and CDR2 SNEGSKA (reference sequence). V was clipped by 6 bases and J by 0 bases; unmatched bases: 15. This CDR3 is CSAQGGRYPYMNTEAFF. The CDR3 bases are TGCAGTGCACAGGGGGGCCGGTACCCTTATATGAACACTGAAGCTTTCTTT.

The chain employs TRBV28 and TRBJ2-1, with 7 bases matching TRBD1. The CDR3 consists of 15 residues. Trimming removed 4 bases from V and 7 bases from J; junction bases left unmatched: 10. Germline CDR1 reads MDHEN; CDR2 reads SYDVKM. In DNA, the CDR3 is TGTGCCAGCAGTTACAGGGGCCGCCAAGGAAATGAGCAGTTCTTC. Translation gives CASSYRGRQGNEQFF.

This clonotype was observed a few times. CDR3 in DNA: TGTGCCAGCAGCGTAGACTTCTCTGGAAACACCATATATTTT. It specifies CASSVDFSGNTIYF. This rearrangement joins TRBV9 to TRBJ1-3, with D hard to call. Trimming left V 0 bases short and J 0 bases short, with 4 bases between. CDR3 length equals 14 residues. Germline CDR1 reads SGDLS; CDR2 reads YYNGEE.

This clonotype has only a few counts. The V gene is TRBV6-2 or TRBV6-3, the J gene TRBJ1-4, with D perhaps TRBD1 (6 bases). This CDR3 region has 13 residues. Germline assignment: CDR1 MNHEY and CDR2 SVGEGT. Deletions cut 6 bases from V and 9 bases from J, with 14 bases between. The CDR3 DNA follows: TGTGCCAGCAGAACCGGGACAACCCAAAAACTGTTTTTT. As protein: CASRTGTTQKLFF.

This clonotype was observed a few times. The chain joins TRBV20-1 to TRBJ2-1, with D possibly TRBD1 on 5 matching bases. The CDR3 consists of 12 residues. Germline V gene lookup returns CDR1 DFQATT and CDR2 SNEGSKA (reference sequence). Trimming cost V 6 bases and J 10 bases, with 16 bases left between them. The CDR3 coding sequence is TGCAGTGCGAATGTCTGGGGCCAGGAGCAGTTCTTC. It is translated as CSANVWGQEQFF.

This rearrangement joins TRBV19 to TRBJ2-3; TRBD1 aligns across 8 bases. The CDR3 covers 15 residues. The V gene's germline CDR1 is LNHDA and CDR2 SQIVND (reference sequence). J gave up 1 base and V 4 bases, and 4 bases lay outside the gene matches. Written as DNA, the CDR3 is TGTGCCAGTAGTACACCGACAGGGGGCACAGATACGCAGTATTTT. It codes for CASSTPTGGTDTQYF.

This clonotype was counted only a few times. The chain has TRBV7-9 and TRBJ1-2; D is unclear. Germline CDR1 SEHNR, CDR2 FQNEAQ (reference sequence). The CDR3 is 14 amino acids. Trimming pared 5 bases from V and 3 bases from J, leaving 13 bases between. The CDR3 DNA reads as TGTGCCAGCAGCCTAGGTCTGAACGACTATGGCTACACCTTC. It encodes CASSLGLNDYGYTF.

This clonotype was seen ten or more times. The chain has TRBV11-2 and TRBJ2-5; TRBD1 is a possible D gene (5 bases). The germline V gene has CDR1 SGHAT and CDR2 FQNNGV. Trimming stripped 5 bases from V and 13 bases from J, with 14 bases between. This CDR3 region has 11 residues. The CDR3 reads CASSDVGAGYF. CDR3 DNA: TGTGCCAGCAGCGACGTTGGGGCTGGGTACTTC.

This clonotype was detected many times. The chain couples TRBV27 to TRBJ1-2, with D unresolved. V was trimmed by 4 bases and J by 8 bases, leaving 17 bases between them. The CDR3 has 14 amino acids. Germline V CDR1 and CDR2: MNHEY, SMNVEV (reference sequence). The CDR3: CASSSPYSNWGYTF. The CDR3 DNA is TGTGCCAGCAGTTCTCCTTATTCGAACTGGGGCTACACCTTC.

At least ten counts were recorded for this clonotype. This chain uses TRBV5-8 with TRBJ2-1; a weak D match, TRBD1 (5 bases). Trimming took 5 bases from V and 11 from J, leaving 14 bases between them. This CDR3 spans 12 amino acids. The V gene's germline CDR1 is SGHTS and CDR2 YDEGEE. In nucleotides, the CDR3 is TGTGCCAGCAGTCAGGAGCAGGGTAAGCAGTTCTTC. Translated, it gives CASSQEQGKQFF.